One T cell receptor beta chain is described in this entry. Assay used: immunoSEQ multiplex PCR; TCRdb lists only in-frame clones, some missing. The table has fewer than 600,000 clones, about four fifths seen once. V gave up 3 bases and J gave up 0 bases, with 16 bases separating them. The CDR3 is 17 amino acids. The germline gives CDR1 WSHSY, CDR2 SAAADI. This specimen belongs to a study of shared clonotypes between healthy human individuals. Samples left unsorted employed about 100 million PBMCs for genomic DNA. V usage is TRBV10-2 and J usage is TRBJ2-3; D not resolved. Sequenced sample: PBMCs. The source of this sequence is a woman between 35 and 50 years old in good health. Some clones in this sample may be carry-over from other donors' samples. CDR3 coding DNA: TGCGCCAGCAGTGACTCCCGCGGACCGGAAAGCACAGATACGCAGTATTTT. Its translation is CASSDSRGPESTDTQYF.